This T cell receptor (delta chain) is drawn from a study of gamma-delta chains in newborns, infants, children. The overall study: Microbial exposure reportedly drives polyclonal innate γδ T cell expansion after birth.

TCRdb processed the reads again with the CATT caller. The data contain about 16,000 delta-chain clones, roughly 7.3% of them seen just once; the ten biggest clones take up around 20%. This CDR3 comprises 20 residues. Germline V lookup: CDR1 GEAIGNYY, CDR2 EKD. Comment on this clone: Mismatch with germline at one junction end may stem from a read error.

Sequenced sample: blood. The chain has TRDV2 and TRDJ3, with TRDD3 matching 8 bases. The clonotype comes from a child who was a newborn, infant or young child, either healthy, febrile or measles-vaccinated (not recorded which). The CDR3 loop reads CACDPLLGALSSWDTRQVFF. The CDR3, as DNA: TGTGCCTGTGACCCATTACTGGGGGCCCTTAGCTCCTGGGACACCCGACAGGTGTTTTTC.